A single sample is the source of the 10 T cell receptor beta chains below, sequenced in a study of blood T cell repertoires in COVID-19. TCRdb keeps only in-frame clones here, not all; method: immunoSEQ multiplex PCR. The data hold a few hundred thousand clones, with more than 70% observed a single time. Input material: PBMCs or T cells enriched from blood (not recorded which). All receptors come from a woman aged 60-75 years in a cohort exposed to, infected with or recovered from COVID-19 (not recorded which).

This sequence joins TRBV7-3 and TRBJ2-2; a weak D match, TRBD1 (5 bases). Trimming pared 3 bases from V and 3 bases from J, leaving 8 bases between. The CDR3 totals 14 residues. CDR1 and CDR2 from the germline V gene are SGHTA and FQGTGA. CDR3 loop: CASSFGRDTGELFF. The CDR3 DNA is TGTGCCAGCAGCTTCGGCAGGGACACCGGGGAGCTGTTTTTT.

V and J are TRBV28 and TRBJ2-6; D unclear. This CDR3 is 13 amino acids long. Germline V lookup: CDR1 MDHEN, CDR2 SYDVKM. Trimming stripped 6 bases from V and 2 bases from J, with 5 bases between. The CDR3 region is CASRITGANVLTF. Here the CDR3 DNA reads TGTGCCAGCAGAATCACTGGGGCCAACGTCCTGACTTTC.

The chain joins TRBV7-9 to TRBJ1-1, with unresolved D. The CDR3 is 14 residues long. Germline CDR1 SEHNR, CDR2 FQNEAQ (reference sequence). V lost 1 base and J lost 6, with 12 bases in between. For the CDR3, the DNA is TGTGCCAGCAGCTTAGAGCTGGGTAGCTCTGAAGCTTTCTTT. As protein: CASSLELGSSEAFF.

Worth noting for this clone: The sample holds other DNA sequences that translate to the same CDR3. The chain recombines TRBV9 with TRBJ1-6, with D perhaps TRBD1 (5 bases). Trimming stripped 0 bases from V and 7 bases from J, with 11 bases between. CDR1 and CDR2 (germline): SGDLS, YYNGEE. This CDR3 contains 15 residues. CDR3 sequence: CASSVEGRGNSPLHF. CDR3 DNA: TGTGCCAGCAGCGTAGAGGGACGGGGGAATTCACCCCTCCACTTT.

V usage is TRBV5-1 and J usage is TRBJ2-7; maybe TRBD2 (6 bases). Germline CDR1 SGHRS, CDR2 YFSETQ. This CDR3 comprises 12 residues. Trimming shortened V by 3 bases and J by 6 bases, and 10 bases separated the two germline ends. CDR3 DNA: TGCGCCAGCAGCTGGGACTTCGGCGAGCAGTACTTC. This translates into CASSWDFGEQYF.

V and J are TRBV4-3 and TRBJ1-2; 8 bases align to TRBD1. This CDR3 contains 20 residues. Trimming at V came to 0 bases and at J to 7 bases, leaving 22 bases not matched to a gene. From germline, CDR1 is LGHNA and CDR2 YSLEER. The CDR3 nucleotides read TGCGCCAGCAGCCAAGACCGTCGAGGGCAGGGGGCTGTCAGCGTGACTGGCTACACCTTC. Protein sequence: CASSQDRRGQGAVSVTGYTF.

The chain recombines TRBV19 with TRBJ2-5; 7 positions match TRBD2. Germline lookup yields CDR1 LNHDA and CDR2 SQIVND (reference sequence). This CDR3 has 14 amino acids. The V and J ends lost 5 bases and 5 bases, in that order; junction bases with no gene match: 8. Here the CDR3 reads CASSVVGEGETQYF. The CDR3, as DNA: TGTGCCAGTAGTGTGGTGGGGGAGGGGGAGACCCAGTACTTC.

This chain connects TRBV7-2 to TRBJ2-3; 10 bases match TRBD1. Per the germline V gene, CDR1 is SGHTA and CDR2 is FQGNSA. The V and J ends lost 5 bases and 2 bases, in that order; junction bases with no gene match: 7. The CDR3 has 16 residues. This CDR3 is CASSPRDRGTTDTQYF. The CDR3 nucleotides are TGTGCCAGCAGCCCCCGGGACAGGGGAACCACAGATACGCAGTATTTT.

The chain links TRBV9 to TRBJ2-1, with 10 bases matching TRBD2. Germline V gene sequence: CDR1 SGDLS, CDR2 YYNGEE. The CDR3 length is 18 residues. The V and J ends lost 2 bases and 6 bases, in that order; junction bases with no gene match: 14. Here the CDR3 reads CASSVASPEREGLNEQFF. For the CDR3, the DNA is TGTGCCAGCAGCGTGGCGTCCCCGGAGCGGGAGGGCCTCAATGAGCAGTTCTTC.

The chain employs TRBV11-2 and TRBJ2-2, with 8 bases matching TRBD1. This CDR3 spans 13 amino acids. Trimming removed 6 bases from V and 7 bases from J; junction bases left unmatched: 4. Germline assignment: CDR1 SGHAT and CDR2 FQNNGV. CDR3 in amino acids: CASRRQGFGELFF. The DNA for the CDR3 is TGTGCCAGCAGAAGACAGGGGTTCGGGGAGCTGTTTTTT.